This T cell receptor beta chain was recovered during a study of T-cell reconstitution after alpha-beta-depleted transplantation in children listed by TCRdb under 2016. About the investigation overall: The study quantitatively tracked T-cell immune reconstitution after TCRalphabeta/CD19-depleted allogeneic hematopoietic cell transplantation in children using TCR repertoire profiling.

The method was PCR. Sequenced using an Illumina HiSeq 2500. To normalize quantification of the TCRbeta repertoire, the TCR libraries were built with molecular barcoding that relied on unique molecular identifiers. The raw public reads went through TCRdb reprocessing: fastp at Q25, MiXCR clone calling, in-frame beta chains kept. Identical CDR3 protein sequences are pooled into one entry, listed with their most common genes and DNA. A total of approximately 520,000 distinct CDR3 sequences appear in this sample, about an eighth of them only once. 12% to 15% of the sample is held by the ten biggest clonotypes. This clonotype was recorded at least ten times. What this receptor recognizes is not known. Base-call qualities are not available, and no considerably larger clone is one nucleotide away. According to the study, the label for this sample's treatment or condition signals: allogeneic hematopoietic cell transplantation with graft depleted of TCRalphabeta T cells and CD19 B cells. Transplant recipients were children who received TCRalphabeta/CD19-depleted allogeneic hematopoietic cell grafts.

The CDR3, cysteine through phenylalanine, is 12 amino acids long. The only DNA kept is the CDR3, 36 bases in frame from the first base. V is clipped by 0 bases and J by 10 bases, and the sequence between their germline boundaries is 9 bases long. Results the study describes overall, beyond this receptor: The high TCRbeta diversity at day 60 in some patients was ascribed to recipient T cells and intrathymic progenitors that had survived conditioning. Hyperexpanded clone frequencies declined over subsequent months; after one year, T-cell counts and TCRbeta diversity were mostly attributed to newly produced T cells. Apparently early alphabetaT-cell count recovery about two months after transplant reportedly relied on only several hundred rapidly expanded clones derived from non-depleted graft cells.

The sample here was PBMCs, mostly from graft donor cells, taken 180 days after TCRalphabeta/CD19-depleted stem cell transplant. The sequence is built from TRBV12-3 or TRBV12-4 and TRBJ1-1; TRBD1 is possibly the D segment (5 matching bases). The clonotype comes from a female patient under 10 years old who had a stem cell transplant for aplastic anemia, so the T cells may come from the graft donor. This receptor carries the CDR3 CASSLAWRGAFF. In nucleotides, the sequence is TGTGCCAGCAGTTTAGCTTGGAGGGGAGCTTTCTTT.